This TCR beta chain appears in the sequencing data of a study of identical twins. Germline-derived CDR1 and CDR2 are MNHEY and SMNVEV (reference sequence). The CDR3 covers 13 residues. The V gene end was trimmed by 9 bases and the J gene end by 3 bases; junction bases not matched to a gene: 3. Study-level findings and limits: Memory repertoires showed no such pattern, whereas abundant cord blood beta clonotypes carried fewer insertions.

TCRdb reanalysed the 5' RACE reads using MiXCR and keeps one entry per CDR3 protein. The data show approximately 550,000 distinct CDR3 sequences, about 20% seen once. Notes on this clonotype: Its target is unknown.

Donors uniformly comprised healthy Caucasians. The same specimen was also included in a second study, on yellow fever vaccine responses in identical twins.

The chain uses TRBV27 and TRBJ2-3; 10 bases line up with TRBD2. This clonotype was sampled from a young woman in good health. Source material: CD4+ T cells sorted from blood. The CDR3 bases are TGTGCCAGTGGACTAGCGGATACAGATACGCAGTATTTT. This gives the protein CASGLADTDTQYF.